This T cell receptor beta chain is drawn from a study of blood T cell repertoires in COVID-19. Study context: Samples representing acute and convalescent COVID-19 were sourced from the United States, Italy and Spain. The cDNA or gDNA used as material had been derived from T cells, B-cell-depleted T cells, or PBMCs.

The CDR3 runs to 14 residues. Germline V gene lookup returns CDR1 LGHNA and CDR2 YSLEER. Trimming at V came to 4 bases and at J to 6 bases, leaving 5 bases not matched to a gene. Authors' analysis steps: For nucleated cells, counts were estimated from reference gene primer amplification. Generated by immunoSEQ multiplex PCR, the TCRdb table keeps only in-frame clones and is missing some. That table furnishes V, J and clone size, whereas the DNA furnished D and trimming. This sample yields under 250,000 clones, of which roughly four fifths are seen a single time; approximately 4.4% belongs to the top ten.

The sequence was obtained from a man in his fifties with active or convalescent COVID-19. V is TRBV4-3 and J is TRBJ1-2; 10 nucleotides match TRBD1. The sample consisted of peripheral blood. The CDR3 DNA reads as TGCGCCAGCAGCCTTAGGACAGGGGGGGATGGCTACACCTTC. Residues: CASSLRTGGDGYTF.